Included here is one TCR beta chain sequence, with context. The antigen is not known. The data were produced by immunoSEQ multiplex PCR, yet TCRdb's version contains in-frame clones alone and is incomplete. The sample includes under 150,000 clones, 85% to 90% of them seen just once. This record comes from a study of T cell responses to AZD1222 COVID-19 vaccine. Findings and caveats of the study: Without day 14 samples, only post-peak T cell repertoires were studied. Nearly half of the spike-specific TCRs reportedly recognize variant regions that carry no mutations.

V lost 9 bases and J 0 bases, leaving 17 bases between the germline ends. This CDR3 contains 16 residues. The V gene's germline CDR1 is KGHDR and CDR2 SFDVKD. This sequence was found in an adult in good health. The chain is built from TRBV24-1 and TRBJ1-5; D possibly corresponds to TRBD1 (5 bases). The sample in question was peripheral blood, obtained on day 0 of MenACWY control vaccination. The CDR3 nucleotides are TGTGCCACCCCGGGTGACGGGGACCATAGCAATCAGCCCCAGCATTTT. The encoded protein is CATPGDGDHSNQPQHF.